This TCR beta chain is from a study of blood T cells in healthy people across ages. Study-level results: The unknown donor CMV status may have confounded expanded clonotype changes. PBMCs that were unsorted prevented a conclusive naive versus antigen-experienced comparison.

It was with a sample-barcoded 5' primer and a J-beta primer mix that a second PCR of roughly 7 to 11 cycles was run. TCRdb used MiXCR to reprocess the 5' RACE reads, holding one entry per CDR3 protein. The data contain about 1.5 million distinct CDR3 sequences, approximately 43% of them singletons. Concerning this clonotype itself: The antigen remains undetermined.

The V end lost 4 bases, the J end lost 11 bases, and 23 bases lay between the germline ends. The CDR3 consists of 15 residues. CDR1 is MNHEY, CDR2 SVGEGT, per germline. The genes are TRBV6-2 or TRBV6-3 and TRBJ2-5; D not certain. The receptor comes from a woman aged 18-29 years in good health. The sample consisted of blood. The CDR3 protein is CASSSLPGAYNEQYF. CDR3 nucleotide sequence: TGTGCCAGCAGTTCCTTGCCAGGTGCTTACAATGAGCAGTACTTC.